Given below is one TCR beta chain in context. There are many counts of this clonotype. No cognate antigen has been identified for it. No much larger clone is present one base from it, and per-base qualities are unavailable. The data belong to a study of Graves' ophthalmopathy and Graves' hyperthyroidism (dated by TCRdb to 2016 to 2019). Study-level background: Peripheral blood was collected at initial diagnosis, before any treatment. To explore V-J signatures that distinguish ophthalmopathy from hyperthyroidism, a discovery set of 100 patients was enrolled, made up of 40 to 45 with ophthalmopathy and some 58 with stable hyperthyroidism. The 95 to 100 discovery patients were randomly split 7:3 into training and test sets. Once sampling was done, hyperthyroidism patients were given methimazole at a starting dose of 30 mg daily, while ophthalmopathy patients were given high-dose intravenous methylprednisolone. In a handful of hyperthyroidism patients, the T-cell repertoire of thyroid tissue was compared with the T-cell repertoire of blood. In total, around 140 blood samples were TCR-sequenced: fewer than 50 ophthalmopathy, under 80 hyperthyroidism and 17 hyperthyroidism-to-ophthalmopathy patients. The study used signatures of the TCR beta repertoire to tell Graves' ophthalmopathy apart from Graves' hyperthyroidism and to predict which patients would progress to ophthalmopathy. For independent validation, a separate cohort was made up of 18 hyperthyroidism patients plus 17 patients who later progressed from hyperthyroidism to ophthalmopathy.

For repertoire sequencing, TCR beta CDR3 regions were amplified from RNA transcripts. The first round of RT-PCR was done with HTBI primers and the Qiagen OneStep RT-PCR kit, and was followed by a second round of multiplex PCR, then size selection and purification. Sequencing of the libraries was carried out on an Illumina HiSeq2000 in paired-end mode with 100 bp reads. Per the source publication's procedure: Reads were processed with SOAPnuke, discarding reads with adapters, uncalled bases, mean Phred below 15, or no exact constant-primer or identifier match. High-quality paired reads were merged with COPE v1.2.5. Clonotypes were defined as unique nucleotide sequences and were aligned to IMGT TRB V, D and J references using MiTCR v1.1. The analysis was limited to V-J combinations with a frequency above 0.0001, which together covered 99.2% of repertoires. A TCR clonal expansion and chaos score per V-J combination was defined as the ratio of F50 clonal expansion to chaos observed in the TCRdist matrix. Welch's t-statistics and random forest were used to reduce features to 10 to 15 V-J combinations, which were fed into a naive Bayes classifier. The similarity between thyroid and blood repertoires was quantified using the Morisita-Horn index. TCRdb ran its own pipeline on the public reads, namely fastp trimming at Q25 and MiXCR clone calling, and kept in-frame beta chains. Rows with one shared CDR3 protein collapse into an entry with the most common genes and DNA. The V and J calls and clone size are TCRdb's, not the authors'. Across this sample there are about 400,000 distinct CDR3 sequences, with roughly 14% seen only once. The ten largest clonotypes hold roughly 7% of the sample.

A patient counted as having stable hyperthyroidism if there was no progression to ophthalmopathy within 18 months of follow-up. Hyperthyroidism patients were newly diagnosed, were aged 18 to 65 years, and had a disease duration under 2 months. Patients with other autoimmune diseases, uncontrolled infections, pregnancy or lactation were excluded. Diagnosis relied on clinical symptoms, serum thyroxine, TRAb, thyroid ultrasound and orbital computed tomography. PBMCs were isolated from about 9 ml of fresh peripheral blood by Ficoll-Paque density gradient centrifugation. Trizol reagent was used to extract the total RNA, and its quality was then checked on an Agilent 2100 Bioanalyzer. The research as a whole found: Most of the expanded thyroid clonotypes with a frequency above 0.001 were also detected in blood, and it was suggested that the thyroid immune response may be reflected by blood repertoires. In validation, the model predicted ophthalmopathy progression with less than 71% sensitivity and around 72% specificity; more than ten predicted patients were CT-confirmed with GO in a median of approximately 6.2 months. Ophthalmopathy was separated from stable hyperthyroidism by the 13-signature model with roughly 90% sensitivity and less than 82% specificity in cross-validation and with 80%/75% in the test set. No statistical method was used to predetermine the sample size, and group allocation was not hidden from the investigators.

CDR1 and CDR2, looked up from the germline V gene, are SGHRS and YFSETQ. Counted from cysteine to phenylalanine, this CDR3 has 13 amino acids. Here the CDR3 DNA is all that survives: 39 bases in frame from base 1. V and J are truncated by 3 bases and 3 bases respectively, leaving an intervening sequence of 9 bases. The sequence came from a woman aged 18-30 years with stable Graves' hyperthyroidism. Donor details come from another sample of the same person, matched by shared clones. Sequenced: peripheral blood. The chain is made from TRBV5-1 and TRBJ1-1; the D segment cannot be called with confidence. The nucleotides are TGCGCCAGCAGCTCGCCGGGGTACACTGAAGCTTTCTTT. This codes for CASSSPGYTEAFF. Reference TRBV5-1 and TRBJ1-1 proteins supply the regions before and after the CDR3; the full variable domain is: KAGVTQTPRYLIKTRGQQVTLSCSPISGHRSVSWYQQTPGQGLQFLFEYFSETQRNKGNFPGRFSGRQFSNSRSEMNVSTLELGDSALYLCASSSPGYTEAFFGQGTRLTVV.